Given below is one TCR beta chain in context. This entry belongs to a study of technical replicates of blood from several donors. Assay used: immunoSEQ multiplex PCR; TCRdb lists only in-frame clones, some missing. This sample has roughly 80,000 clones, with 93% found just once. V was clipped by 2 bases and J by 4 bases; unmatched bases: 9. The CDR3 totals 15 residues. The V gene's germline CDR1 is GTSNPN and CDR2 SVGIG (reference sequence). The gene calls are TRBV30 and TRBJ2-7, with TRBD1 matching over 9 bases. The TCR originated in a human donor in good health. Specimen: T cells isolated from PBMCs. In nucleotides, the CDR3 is TGTGCCTGGAGTTTACCTACAGGGGGCCGATACGAGCAGTACTTC. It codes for CAWSLPTGGRYEQYF.